The rows below give T cell receptor beta chains drawn from one sample of a study of blood T cell repertoires in COVID-19. TCRdb keeps only in-frame clones here, not all; method: immunoSEQ multiplex PCR. The sample lists about 130,000 clones; approximately 82% were seen once. Sequencing was done on a sample of peripheral blood. These receptors were taken from a man between 60 and 75 years old with acute or convalescent COVID-19. Both conserved end residues are part of each CDR3. The order of the fields is V gene, CDR3 length, CDR3 protein.

v_call: TRBV11-3
cdr3_length: 15
cdr3_aa: CASSPRLAGYNEQFF

v_call: TRBV23-1
cdr3_length: 17
cdr3_aa: CASSQPPGQQTYNEQFF

v_call: TRBV7-9
cdr3_length: 16
cdr3_aa: CASSLGLDSTNEKLFF

v_call: TRBV3-1/TRBV3-2
cdr3_length: 16
cdr3_aa: CASSQGRPPYQETQYF

v_call: TRBV9
cdr3_length: 14
cdr3_aa: CASSVAPGGYGYTF

v_call: TRBV19
cdr3_length: 16
cdr3_aa: CASSIRGRQANSPLHF

v_call: TRBV14
cdr3_length: 13
cdr3_aa: CASSLNGGPEAFF

v_call: TRBV7-9
cdr3_length: 13
cdr3_aa: CASSTGSGLVIYF

v_call: TRBV7-3
cdr3_length: 16
cdr3_aa: CASSPRLAGGPHTQYF

v_call: TRBV12-3/TRBV12-4
cdr3_length: 13
cdr3_aa: CASSLAGTAEAFF

v_call: TRBV5-4
cdr3_length: 14
cdr3_aa: CASRPTGKDGGYTF

v_call: TRBV7-8
cdr3_length: 15
cdr3_aa: CASSLAILAVDTQYF

v_call: TRBV18
cdr3_length: 17
cdr3_aa: CASSGDRRTGGTYEQYF

v_call: TRBV28
cdr3_length: 15
cdr3_aa: CASSLWTTNSGEAFF

v_call: TRBV19
cdr3_length: 16
cdr3_aa: CASSLHGQAGAPEAFF

v_call: TRBV14
cdr3_length: 16
cdr3_aa: CASSQGVTSGQETQYF

v_call: TRBV6-5
cdr3_length: 15
cdr3_aa: CASRNLAGGGHEQFF

v_call: TRBV19
cdr3_length: 15
cdr3_aa: CASSKLARGGDEQYF

v_call: TRBV12-3/TRBV12-4
cdr3_length: 13
cdr3_aa: CASSWGPNTEAFF

v_call: TRBV5-1
cdr3_length: 14
cdr3_aa: CASSTLTDMSEQYF

v_call: TRBV21-1
cdr3_length: 14
cdr3_aa: CASNHRAGPYEQYF

v_call: TRBV6-1
cdr3_length: 15
cdr3_aa: CASSDGTGDTGELFF

v_call: TRBV7-8
cdr3_length: 15
cdr3_aa: CASSYQTGTNTEAFF

v_call: TRBV5-1
cdr3_length: 12
cdr3_aa: CASSLGGPPQFF

v_call: TRBV19
cdr3_length: 14
cdr3_aa: CASSRDSGNQPQHF

v_call: TRBV27
cdr3_length: 12
cdr3_aa: CASSSYQETQYF

v_call: TRBV4-2
cdr3_length: 17
cdr3_aa: CASSLTPWTGRRDTIYF

v_call: TRBV11-2
cdr3_length: 18
cdr3_aa: CASSLLPPSGFYAYEQYF

v_call: TRBV2
cdr3_length: 14
cdr3_aa: CASTIYRDTGELFF

v_call: TRBV19
cdr3_length: 13
cdr3_aa: CASSIQIQETQYF

v_call: TRBV28
cdr3_length: 12
cdr3_aa: CASGSRGTEAFF

v_call: TRBV4-1
cdr3_length: 16
cdr3_aa: CASSQGRQANQETQYF

v_call: TRBV6-5
cdr3_length: 15
cdr3_aa: CASSPRPRSNQPQHF

v_call: TRBV27
cdr3_length: 13
cdr3_aa: CASRPPGGQPQHF

v_call: TRBV15
cdr3_length: 15
cdr3_aa: CATSRGQGASEKLFF

v_call: TRBV27
cdr3_length: 16
cdr3_aa: CASSRGARLGYNEQFF

v_call: TRBV2
cdr3_length: 14
cdr3_aa: CASKSFGGEGGYTF

v_call: TRBV5-1
cdr3_length: 16
cdr3_aa: CASSLFFRESSYEQYF

v_call: TRBV19
cdr3_length: 15
cdr3_aa: CASSSGRVNTGELFF

v_call: TRBV11-1
cdr3_length: 14
cdr3_aa: CASSSPNRYTEAFF

v_call: TRBV24-1
cdr3_length: 13
cdr3_aa: CATSASAVDTQYF

v_call: TRBV11-3
cdr3_length: 14
cdr3_aa: CASSLGGGGGEQFF

v_call: TRBV7-9
cdr3_length: 19
cdr3_aa: CASSPLRAGPLAGLNEQFF

v_call: TRBV5-1
cdr3_length: 14
cdr3_aa: CASSLGESYNEQFF

v_call: TRBV6-1
cdr3_length: 14
cdr3_aa: CASRNEGQAPTQHF

v_call: TRBV20-1
cdr3_length: 15
cdr3_aa: CSATDRVRSNQPQHF

v_call: TRBV6-5
cdr3_length: 11
cdr3_aa: CASSNNQPQHF

v_call: TRBV28
cdr3_length: 17
cdr3_aa: CASSLTASGGPYNEQFF

v_call: TRBV7-2
cdr3_length: 17
cdr3_aa: CASSLVPPGLAYHEQYF

v_call: TRBV12-3/TRBV12-4
cdr3_length: 13
cdr3_aa: CASSSTGRHGYTF

v_call: TRBV18
cdr3_length: 15
cdr3_aa: CASSYRRETGYGYTF

v_call: TRBV28
cdr3_length: 15
cdr3_aa: CASRAFDTNNSPLHF